Below, 15 T cell receptor beta chains from the same sample are listed, as sequenced in a study of blood T cell repertoires in COVID-19. TCRdb's copy holds only in-frame clones and misses some; the assay was immunoSEQ multiplex PCR. The sample carries about 270,000 clones, about 88% recorded once. The sample comprised peripheral blood. The receptor source for this set is a man in his sixties who had recovered from COVID-19.

The CDR3 region has the DNA TGTGCCAGCAGCCAACAAACAACAGGGTTGGCTTTCTTT. Protein sequence: CASSQQTTGLAFF. This chain joins TRBV3-1 (or the pseudogene TRBV3-2) and TRBJ1-1, with D possibly being TRBD1 (6 bases). The CDR3 is made up of 13 amino acids. Trimming shortened V by 2 bases and J by 11 bases, and 15 bases separated the two germline ends. CDR1 is LGHDT, CDR2 YNNKEL, per germline (reference sequence).

The rearrangement links TRBV29-1 to TRBJ2-7, with 10 bases identical to TRBD1. Trimming at V came to 5 bases and at J to 6 bases, leaving 7 bases not matched to a gene. Germline CDR1 is SQVTM and CDR2 is ANQGSEA. The CDR3 loop spans 13 amino acids. The CDR3 DNA reads as TGCAGCGTTCCGGGACAGGGGTATAGCGAGCAGTACTTC. This codes for CSVPGQGYSEQYF.

The chain has TRBV18 and TRBJ1-4, with TRBD1 matching over 12 bases. V was pared by 3 bases and J by 7 bases, with 3 bases of the junction left unmatched. Germline lookup yields CDR1 KGHSH and CDR2 LQKENI. CDR3 length: 15 amino acids. CDR3 nucleotides: TGTGCCAGCTCACCCGGGACAGGGGGCGGTGAAAAACTGTTTTTT. It translates to CASSPGTGGGEKLFF. Full variable domain (missing parts from reference TRBV18 and TRBJ1-4): NAGVMQNPRHLVRRRGQEARLRCSPMKGHSHVYWYRQLPEEGLKFMVYLQKENIIDESGMPKERFSAEFPKEGPSILRIQQVVRGDSAAYFCASSPGTGGGEKLFFGSGTQLSVL.

In its sample, this clone was seen many times. V usage is TRBV7-2 and J usage is TRBJ2-2; 10 nucleotides line up with TRBD2. Germline-derived CDR1 and CDR2 are SGHTA and FQGNSA. This CDR3 region has 16 residues. J lost 4 bases, V lost 7 bases, and 9 bases had no gene match. The CDR3 sequence is CASTPAGGPSTGELFF. The CDR3 bases are TGTGCCAGCACCCCAGCGGGGGGGCCAAGCACCGGGGAGCTGTTTTTT.

The J gene is TRBJ1-2, the V gene TRBV6-2 or TRBV6-3; no clear D gene. Trimming removed 2 bases from V and 0 bases from J, with 7 bases in between. The CDR3 loop spans 14 amino acids. Per the germline V gene, CDR1 is MNHEY and CDR2 is SVGEGT. CDR3 in amino acids: CASSYDTANYGYTF. In DNA, the CDR3 is TGTGCCAGCAGTTACGACACTGCTAACTATGGCTACACCTTC.

In this sample, this clone turned up once. V gene TRBV10-3 combines with J gene TRBJ2-7, with 8 bases that match TRBD1. The V and J ends lost 1 base and 8 bases, in that order; junction bases with no gene match: 7. Germline CDR1 is ENHRY and CDR2 is SYGVKD. This CDR3 contains 14 residues. The CDR3 loop is CAISELGTGPKQYF. In DNA form, the CDR3 reads TGTGCCATCAGTGAGTTAGGGACAGGTCCGAAGCAGTACTTC.

The V gene is TRBV12-5, the J gene TRBJ1-2; a weak D match, TRBD1 (6 bases). V was trimmed by 6 bases and J by 7 bases, leaving 21 bases between them. The germline gives CDR1 LGHNT, CDR2 FRNRAP. The CDR3 length is 15 residues. The chain's CDR3 is CASGLEGVIGGGYTF. The CDR3 DNA reads as TGTGCTAGTGGCCTCGAGGGGGTAATAGGGGGTGGCTACACCTTC.

The gene calls are TRBV2 and TRBJ1-2; 8 bases fit TRBD1. This CDR3 contains 14 residues. The ends lost 6 bases at V and 2 bases at J; junction bases unmatched: 5. CDR1 SNHLY and CDR2 FYNNEI come from the germline V gene. The CDR3 coding sequence is TGTGCCAGCAGATGGACAGGGAGGAACTATGGCTACACCTTC. Translating it yields CASRWTGRNYGYTF.

For the CDR3, the DNA is TGTGCCAGCAGGAATACAGGGGGCGGTCAGCCCCAGCATTTT. It is translated as CASRNTGGGQPQHF. V is TRBV6-5 and J is TRBJ1-5; 9 bases line up with TRBD1. Germline V gene lookup returns CDR1 MNHEY and CDR2 SVGAGI. J lost 6 bases, V lost 6 bases, and 6 bases had no gene match. There are 14 residues in the CDR3.

The rearrangement joins TRBV2 to TRBJ1-1; 12 nucleotides agree with TRBD1. CDR3 length: 17 residues. Germline V CDR1 and CDR2: SNHLY, FYNNEI. Trimming at V came to 6 bases and at J to 1 base, leaving 9 bases not matched to a gene. The CDR3 spells CASRRDRGQVANTEAFF. The CDR3 region has the DNA TGTGCCAGCAGGCGGGACAGGGGGCAGGTGGCGAACACTGAAGCTTTCTTT.

The rearrangement joins TRBV5-4 to TRBJ1-2; TRBD1 matches at 8 bases. CDR1 and CDR2 from the germline V gene are SGHNT and YYREEE (reference sequence). Losses at the gene ends were 3 bases for V and 6 bases for J; bases not matched to a gene: 7. The CDR3 sequence is 14 residues long. The DNA for the CDR3 is TGTGCCAGCAGCTACCTACAGGGACAGGATGGCTACACCTTC. This sequence encodes CASSYLQGQDGYTF.

The J gene is TRBJ1-3, the V gene TRBV6-4; TRBD1 might be the D (6 bases). Trimming took 6 bases from V and 2 from J, leaving 11 bases between them. CDR1 and CDR2 (germline): MRHNA, SNTAGT. The CDR3 totals 14 residues. In DNA, the CDR3 is TGTGCCAGCAGACAGGGTGCCGCTGGAAACACCATATATTTT. This sequence encodes CASRQGAAGNTIYF.

The genes are TRBV19 and TRBJ2-2; a weak D match, TRBD1 (6 bases). The CDR3 extends over 16 amino acids. Germline-derived CDR1 and CDR2 are LNHDA and SQIVND (reference sequence). The V gene lost 4 bases and the J gene lost 3 bases, with 15 bases spanning the gap. The CDR3 spells CASSSVGAGDTGELFF. DNA for the CDR3: TGTGCCAGTAGTAGTGTTGGAGCAGGGGACACCGGGGAGCTGTTTTTT.

CDR3 sequence reads: CASSQNRDRGSYEQYF. The CDR3 DNA reads as TGCGCCAGCAGCCAAAACCGGGACAGGGGTTCCTACGAGCAGTACTTC. The chain is built from TRBV4-1 and TRBJ2-7; TRBD1 matches 10 bases. From germline, CDR1 is MGHRA and CDR2 YSYEKL. Unmatched junction bases numbered 5, after V lost 2 bases and J lost 1 base. This CDR3 has 16 amino acids.

With regard to this clone: The sample carries other DNA sequences with the same CDR3. The chain uses TRBV5-4 and TRBJ2-3, with 8 positions matching TRBD2. Germline CDR1 and CDR2: SGHNT and YYREEE (reference sequence). The CDR3 is 16 amino acids. The V gene end was trimmed by 2 bases and the J gene end by 5 bases; junction bases not matched to a gene: 10. CDR3 region: CASSFSSGGAGDTQYF. The CDR3 bases are TGTGCCAGCAGCTTCAGTTCGGGGGGGGCCGGAGATACGCAGTATTTT.